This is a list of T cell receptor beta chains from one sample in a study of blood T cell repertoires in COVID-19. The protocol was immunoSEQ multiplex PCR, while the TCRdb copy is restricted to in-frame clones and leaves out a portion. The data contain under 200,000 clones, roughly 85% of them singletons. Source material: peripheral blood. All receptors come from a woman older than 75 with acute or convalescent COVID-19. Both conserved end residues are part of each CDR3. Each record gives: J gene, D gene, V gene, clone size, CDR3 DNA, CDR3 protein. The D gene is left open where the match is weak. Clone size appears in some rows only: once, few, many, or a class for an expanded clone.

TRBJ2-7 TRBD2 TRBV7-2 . TGTGCCAGCAGCTTAGCGGGAGGGCCCTCCGGCGAGCAGTACTTC CASSLAGGPSGEQYF
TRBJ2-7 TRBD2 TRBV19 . TGTGCCAGTAGTATCGGGACTAGCGGGAACTCCTACGAGCAGTACTTC CASSIGTSGNSYEQYF
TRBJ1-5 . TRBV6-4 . TGTGCCAGCAGTGTACAGGGCGGCGGCAATCAGCCCCAGCATTTT CASSVQGGGNQPQHF
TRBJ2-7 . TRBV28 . TGTGCCAGCAGCCCCGCGGGGCGGGACGGGCAGTACTTC CASSPAGRDGQYF
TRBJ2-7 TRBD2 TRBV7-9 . TGTGCCAGCAGCCCTCAGACTAGCGGGAGCTCCTACGAGCAGTACTTC CASSPQTSGSSYEQYF
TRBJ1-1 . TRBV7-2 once TGTGCCAGCAGCTTACAGGGAGGGGGCACTGAAGCTTTCTTT CASSLQGGGTEAFF
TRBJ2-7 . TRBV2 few TGTGCCAGCAGTGTACAGGGTTACGAGCAGTACTTC CASSVQGYEQYF
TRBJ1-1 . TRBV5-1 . TGCGCCAGCAGCTTGGTTGGGGGCTCGTACACTGAAGCTTTCTTT CASSLVGGSYTEAFF
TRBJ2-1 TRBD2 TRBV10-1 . TGCGCCAGCAGTGAGTCGAGGCTAGCGGGAGGGCTCGGGGGTGAGCAGTTCTTC CASSESRLAGGLGGEQFF
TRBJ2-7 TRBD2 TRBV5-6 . TGTGCCAGCACCAGGGAGGGTTTGTCCTACGAGCAGTACTTC CASTREGLSYEQYF
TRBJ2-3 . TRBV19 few TGTGCCAGTAGTATCCAGAGGAGGGCCACAGATACGCAGTATTTT CASSIQRRATDTQYF
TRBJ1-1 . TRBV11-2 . TGTGCCAGCACCGCCGGGGTCGGCGAAAAAGCTTTCTTT CASTAGVGEKAFF
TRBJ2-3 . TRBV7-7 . TGTGCCAGCAGCCCAGGGGCACGGGATTTAGATACGCAGTATTTT CASSPGARDLDTQYF
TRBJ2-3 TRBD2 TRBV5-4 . TGTGCCAGCAGCTTGTTTCAGCGGGAGGGCACAGATACGCAGTATTTT CASSLFQREGTDTQYF
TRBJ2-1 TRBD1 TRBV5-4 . TGTGCCAGCAGCTTGGGGGACAGGGGGCGGAATGAGCAGTTCTTC CASSLGDRGRNEQFF
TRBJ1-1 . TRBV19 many TGTGCCAGTAGCCCAGCCGGAGGGCGCACTGAAGCTTTCTTT CASSPAGGRTEAFF
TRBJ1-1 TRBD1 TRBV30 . TGTGCCTGGAGTTATCAGGGACAGAAAGCTTTCTTT CAWSYQGQKAFF
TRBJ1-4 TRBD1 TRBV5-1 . TGCGCCAGCAGCCCGGGACAGACGAATGAAAAACTGTTTTTT CASSPGQTNEKLFF
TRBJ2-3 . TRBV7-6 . TGTGCCAGCAGCTTACATAATAGAGGTGGGGATACGCAGTATTTT CASSLHNRGGDTQYF
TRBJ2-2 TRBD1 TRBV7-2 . TGTGCCAGCAGCTTAGGAGGACAGGGGGCCGGGGAGCTGTTTTTT CASSLGGQGAGELFF
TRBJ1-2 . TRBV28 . TGTGCCAGCAGAAACCCAGGGGTCTATGGCTACACCTTC CASRNPGVYGYTF
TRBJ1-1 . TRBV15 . TGTGCCACCAGCCGGGGGGACCAGGGCTTGAACACTGAAGCTTTCTTT CATSRGDQGLNTEAFF
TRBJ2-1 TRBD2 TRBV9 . TGTGCCAGCAGCGTCGGACTAGCGGGGGACAATGAGCAGTTCTTC CASSVGLAGDNEQFF
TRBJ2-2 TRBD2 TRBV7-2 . TGTGCCAGCAGCCCGCTTTCGCTAGCGGGGGGGTACACCGGGGAGCTGTTTTTT CASSPLSLAGGYTGELFF
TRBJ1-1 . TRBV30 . TGTGCCTGGAGTGTACGCATGGGGGCTGGTGAAGCTTTCTTT CAWSVRMGAGEAFF
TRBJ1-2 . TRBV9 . TGTGCCAGCAGCGTAGCTTCAGTTGCAGGGCTCTATGGCTACACCTTC CASSVASVAGLYGYTF
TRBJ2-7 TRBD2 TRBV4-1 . TGCGCCAGCAGCCAAGATTCGACTAGCGGGGTGAGCTACGAGCAGTACTTC CASSQDSTSGVSYEQYF
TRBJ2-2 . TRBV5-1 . TGCGCCAGCAGCTTGATGGTTTCTGGGGGGGCGCCCGGGGAGCTGTTTTTT CASSLMVSGGAPGELFF
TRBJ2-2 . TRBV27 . TGTGCCAGCAGTCCCTACGGGGGTGCCGGGGAGCTGTTTTTT CASSPYGGAGELFF
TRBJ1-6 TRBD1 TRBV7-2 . TGTGCCAGCAGCTTAGAAGGGACAGGGGCATCACCCCTCCACTTT CASSLEGTGASPLHF
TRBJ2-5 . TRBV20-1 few TGCAGTGCCGACACCCTGAAGACCCAGTACTTC CSADTLKTQYF
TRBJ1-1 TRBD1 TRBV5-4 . TGTGCCAGCACCGTGGGACAGGGGAGGAGGAACACTGAAGCTTTCTTT CASTVGQGRRNTEAFF
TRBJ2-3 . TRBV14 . TGTGCCAGTAGAGGGACTAGCACAGATACGCAGTATTTT CASRGTSTDTQYF
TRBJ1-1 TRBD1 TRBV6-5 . TGTGCCAGCAGACATACAGGGGGCAACACTGAAGCTTTCTTT CASRHTGGNTEAFF
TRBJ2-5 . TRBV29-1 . TGCAGCGTTGAAGTCACGGGGGTCGGGGAGACCCAGTACTTC CSVEVTGVGETQYF
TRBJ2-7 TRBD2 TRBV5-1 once TGCGCCAGCAGCCCGACTAGCGGGTCCTACGAGCAGTACTTC CASSPTSGSYEQYF
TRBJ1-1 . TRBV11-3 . TGTGCCAGCAGTCCAGGGGTGAACACTGAAGCTTTCTTT CASSPGVNTEAFF
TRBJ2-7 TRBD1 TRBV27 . TGTGCCAGCAGCCTTAGGGCAGGGGGAGCCTACGAGCAGTACTTC CASSLRAGGAYEQYF
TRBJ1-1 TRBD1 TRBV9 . TGTGCCAGCAGCCTAGATTTAGACAGGGTGGCTTTCTTT CASSLDLDRVAFF
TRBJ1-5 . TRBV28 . TGTGCCAGCATCGATCAGCCCCAGCATTTT CASIDQPQHF
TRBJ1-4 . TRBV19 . TGTGCCAGTCGGAGGACGGAGGATGCAACTAATGAAAAACTGTTTTTT CASRRTEDATNEKLFF
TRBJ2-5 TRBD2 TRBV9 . TGTGCCAGCAGCGTAGCGGGACTAGCGGGAGTAGAGACCCAGTACTTC CASSVAGLAGVETQYF
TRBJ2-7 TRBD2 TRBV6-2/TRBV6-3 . TGTGCCAGCAGTTACTTCGGGCTAGCGGGAGGGGACCACGAGCAGTACTTC CASSYFGLAGGDHEQYF
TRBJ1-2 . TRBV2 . TGTGCCAGCAGTGTGAGGACTAACTATGGCTACACCTTC CASSVRTNYGYTF
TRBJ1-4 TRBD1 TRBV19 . TGTGCCAGTAGTACCATCGAAGTGGGGACAGGGGATGAAAAACTGTTTTTT CASSTIEVGTGDEKLFF
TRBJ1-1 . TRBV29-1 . TGCAGCGTTGGTCGCGGGGGCTTCACTGAAGCTTTCTTT CSVGRGGFTEAFF
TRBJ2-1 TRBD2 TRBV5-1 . TGCGCCAGCAGCTCGGGGGGGTACAATGAGCAGTTCTTC CASSSGGYNEQFF
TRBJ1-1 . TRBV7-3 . TGTGCCAGCAGCTTGGGGGCGAACACTGAAGCTTTCTTT CASSLGANTEAFF
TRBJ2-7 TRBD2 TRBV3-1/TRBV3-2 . TGTGCCAGCAGTCAGGTAGCGGGAGGGGTGAACGAGCAGTACTTC CASSQVAGGVNEQYF
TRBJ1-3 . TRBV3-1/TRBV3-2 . TGTGCCAGCAGCCAAGATGGAGACTCTGGAAACACCATATATTTT CASSQDGDSGNTIYF
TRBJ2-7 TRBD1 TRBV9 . TGTGCCAGCAGCGTCGGGACAGTGAAGGAGCAGTACTTC CASSVGTVKEQYF
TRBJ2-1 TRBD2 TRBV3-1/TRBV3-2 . TGTGCCAGCAGCGCACAAACTAGCGGGGTGAATGAGCAGTTCTTC CASSAQTSGVNEQFF
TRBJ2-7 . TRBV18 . TGTGCCAGCTCACAGAGTACAGTACTTGAGCAGTACTTC CASSQSTVLEQYF
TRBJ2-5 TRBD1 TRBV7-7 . TGTGCTAGCAGCTTTCGGACAGGGGGGCAAGAGACCCAGTACTTC CASSFRTGGQETQYF
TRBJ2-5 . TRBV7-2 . TGTGCCAGCAGCTTAGGACAGGCGTACCAAGAGACCCAGTACTTC CASSLGQAYQETQYF
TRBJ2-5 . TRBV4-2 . TGTGCCAGCAGCCGCCCACAGGGTCAAGGGGAGACCCAGTACTTC CASSRPQGQGETQYF